The entry below gives a single T cell receptor beta chain sequence along with its context. The time point is: pre-sensitization, week 0. As for treatment: therapeutic diphenylcyclopropenone sensitization with weekly scalp DPC. TCRdb called the RACE reads again in MiXCR, with one record for every CDR3 protein. The data hold roughly 81,000 distinct CDR3 sequences, with approximately 9% observed a single time. This sample is drawn from a study of human T cells and chemical hapten exposure. The junction had 7 bases not matched to a gene; V was cut back by 7 bases and J by 4 bases. CDR3 length equals 14 residues. Germline CDR1 is MNHEY and CDR2 is SMNVEV (reference sequence).

The sequencing here drew on whole blood, taken in connection with sensitization to the hapten diphenylcyclopropenone (DPC). The V call is TRBV27, the J call TRBJ2-3; 8 nucleotides align to TRBD2. The TCR comes from a middle-aged man with alopecia areata. Some clones in this sample may be carry-over from other donors' samples. The CDR3 DNA reads TGTGCCAGCAACGAAGGACTAGCTCCAGATACGCAGTATTTT. Its protein product is CASNEGLAPDTQYF.